Listed below are T cell receptor beta chains from one sample, sequenced in a study of blood T cell repertoires in COVID-19. The method was immunoSEQ multiplex PCR; TCRdb's version includes in-frame clones alone and lacks a portion of them. The repertoire consists of 300,000 to 400,000 clones, with approximately 88% occurring once and the leading ten covering around 0.91%. Sequences were obtained from PBMCs or T cells enriched from blood (not recorded which). Every receptor here comes from a woman in her 30s with acute COVID-19. CDR3s include the opening cysteine and the closing phenylalanine or tryptophan. A D gene is named only where the DNA matches it firmly. Part of the rows lack a size; the others show once, few, many or a class for expanded clones.

V	J	size	D	CDR3	DNA
TRBV27	TRBJ2-7	NA	NA	CASSFGQSYEQYF	TGTGCCAGCAGTTTCGGACAGAGCTACGAGCAGTACTTC
TRBV25-1	TRBJ2-1	NA	NA	CASSEEGYNEQFF	TGTGCCAGCAGTGAAGAGGGCTACAATGAGCAGTTCTTC
TRBV2	TRBJ1-1	NA	NA	CASGGSYTEAFF	TGTGCCAGCGGGGGGAGTTACACTGAAGCTTTCTTT
TRBV24-1	TRBJ2-3	once	TRBD2	CATSSAGGITDTQYF	TGTGCCACCAGTTCAGCGGGGGGCATCACAGATACGCAGTATTTT
TRBV7-3	TRBJ1-1	once	TRBD1	CASSLRPGGNTEAFF	TGTGCCAGCAGCTTAAGGCCAGGGGGCAACACTGAAGCTTTCTTT
TRBV5-4	TRBJ2-3	NA	TRBD2	CASSPGLAEGTDTQYF	TGTGCCAGCAGCCCGGGACTAGCTGAGGGCACAGATACGCAGTATTTT
TRBV9	TRBJ2-1	NA	TRBD2	CASSVWTSGQWDEQFF	TGTGCCAGCAGCGTTTGGACTAGCGGGCAATGGGATGAGCAGTTCTTC
TRBV9	TRBJ1-6	NA	NA	CASSPNFNRVRSPLHF	TGTGCCAGCAGCCCTAATTTTAACAGGGTACGGTCACCCCTCCACTTT
TRBV27	TRBJ1-5	few	NA	CASSLHYGDSNQPQHF	TGTGCCAGCAGTTTACATTACGGAGACAGTAATCAGCCCCAGCATTTT
TRBV29-1	TRBJ2-3	NA	TRBD1	CSVEDGDRVTDTQYF	TGCAGCGTTGAAGATGGGGACAGGGTTACAGATACGCAGTATTTT
TRBV2	TRBJ1-2	NA	TRBD1	CASSLGQGDEYGYTF	TGTGCCAGCAGTCTGGGACAGGGGGATGAGTATGGCTACACCTTC
TRBV10-1	TRBJ1-6	NA	NA	CASSAGDGSPLHF	TGCGCCAGCAGTGCAGGGGATGGTTCACCCCTCCACTTT
TRBV11-1	TRBJ2-7	NA	NA	CASSPGGMYEQYF	TGTGCCAGCAGCCCCGGGGGTATGTACGAGCAGTACTTC
TRBV3-1/TRBV3-2	TRBJ2-7	NA	NA	CASSQVTGSYEQYF	TGTGCCAGCAGCCAAGTGACAGGTTCCTACGAGCAGTACTTC
TRBV5-1	TRBJ1-1	NA	TRBD1	CASSWGTGTNTEAFF	TGCGCCAGCAGCTGGGGGACAGGGACGAACACTGAAGCTTTCTTT
TRBV6-5	TRBJ1-2	NA	NA	CASRTGDGYTF	TGTGCCAGCAGGACGGGGGATGGCTACACCTTC